The 19 T cell receptor beta chains presented below share a single source sample, sequenced in a study of blood T cell repertoires in COVID-19. Data came from immunoSEQ multiplex PCR; TCRdb stores just in-frame clones and leaves some out. Of 210,000 or so clones in the sample, more than 70% are singletons; the top ten hold less than 3.5%. What was sequenced was peripheral blood. These receptors were obtained from a man in his fifties with active or convalescent COVID-19.

A single count supports this clone. The V gene is TRBV7-9, the J gene TRBJ2-1; possibly TRBD2 for D (5 bases). Germline V gene sequence: CDR1 SEHNR, CDR2 FQNEAQ (reference sequence). Trimming took off 1 base at V and 0 bases at J, with 10 bases between the two ends. CDR3 size: 16 residues. The CDR3 here is CASSLVGAFSYNEQFF. For the CDR3, the DNA is TGTGCCAGCAGCTTAGTGGGAGCGTTCTCCTACAATGAGCAGTTCTTC. Full variable domain (remainder filled in from reference TRBV7-9 and TRBJ2-1): DTGVSQNPRHKITKRGQNVTFRCDPISEHNRLYWYRQTLGQGPEFLTYFQNEAQLEKSRLLSDRFSAERPKGSFSTLEIQRTEQGDSAMYLCASSLVGAFSYNEQFFGPGTRLTVL.

The chain links TRBV5-1 to TRBJ1-4; maybe TRBD1 (6 bases). The ends were cut back, 5 bases at V and 2 bases at J, with 10 bases in the middle. The CDR3 extends over 14 amino acids. Per germline, CDR1 SGHRS and CDR2 YFSETQ. The CDR3 sequence: CASRLGQTNEKLFF. The CDR3 nucleotides are TGCGCCAGCAGACTCGGACAGACTAATGAAAAACTGTTTTTT.

The chain carries TRBV6-4 and TRBJ1-1; TRBD1 agrees at 9 bases. Germline CDR1 is MRHNA and CDR2 is SNTAGT. CDR3 length: 16 amino acids. V dropped 6 bases and J dropped 0; count of bases not matched to a gene: 8. The DNA of the CDR3 is TGTGCCAGCAGGGTTAACAGGGGGCTGGTGAACACTGAAGCTTTCTTT. This sequence encodes CASRVNRGLVNTEAFF.

The chain couples TRBV10-3 to TRBJ2-3; 8 nucleotides line up with TRBD1. Germline V gene sequence: CDR1 ENHRY, CDR2 SYGVKD. The trim removed 0 bases at V and 6 bases at J, leaving 5 bases unmatched. This CDR3 contains 15 residues. CDR3 amino acids: CAISESRGRSDTQYF. CDR3 nucleotides: TGTGCCATCAGTGAGTCCAGGGGGCGAAGTGATACGCAGTATTTT.

The chain recombines TRBV5-6 with TRBJ1-5; TRBD1 aligns across 11 bases. Looked up from germline, CDR1 is SGHDT and CDR2 is YYEEEE. The length of the CDR3 is 16 residues. V lost 3 bases, J lost 7 bases, and 9 bases stayed unmatched. CDR3 nucleotides: TGTGCCAGCAGCTGGACAGGGGGCGCAGTCGGACAGCCCCAGCATTTT. It is translated as CASSWTGGAVGQPQHF.

The chain has TRBV7-9 and TRBJ1-2; 10 bases map to TRBD1. From germline, CDR1 is SEHNR and CDR2 FQNEAQ (reference sequence). This CDR3 contains 15 residues. V was pared by 5 bases and J by 8 bases, with 11 bases of the junction left unmatched. CDR3 region: CASSTPGTGAVGYTF. Here the CDR3 DNA reads TGTGCCAGCAGCACTCCCGGGACAGGGGCGGTCGGCTACACCTTC.

V and J are TRBV6-5 and TRBJ1-4, with D possibly matching TRBD1 (6 bases). The CDR3 is 14 residues long. Germline V lookup: CDR1 MNHEY, CDR2 SVGAGI. Trimming left V 2 bases short and J 6 bases short, with 10 bases between. In DNA, the CDR3 is TGTGCCAGCAGTTACACTACAGGGTATGAAAAACTGTTTTTT. This encodes CASSYTTGYEKLFF.

The V call is TRBV28, the J call TRBJ2-5, with a weak D call TRBD2 (5 bases). Trimming cost V 4 bases and J 5 bases, with 14 bases left between them. The CDR3 loop spans 14 amino acids. The germline CDR1 and CDR2 sequences are MDHEN and SYDVKM. This CDR3 is CASSSGLNRETQYF. The DNA for the CDR3 is TGTGCCAGCAGTTCCGGACTTAATAGGGAGACCCAGTACTTC.

This clone appeared once. This rearrangement joins TRBV6-5 to TRBJ2-3, with TRBD2 as a possible D gene (6 bases). This CDR3 spans 14 amino acids. Germline CDR1 and CDR2: MNHEY and SVGAGI. CDR3 amino acids: CMTGWGLPADTQYF. Here the CDR3 DNA reads TGTATGACTGGTTGGGGACTCCCAGCAGATACGCAGTATTTT.

V and J are TRBV7-2 and TRBJ1-2; maybe TRBD1 (5 bases). The V end lost 5 bases, the J end lost 5 bases, and 15 bases lay between the germline ends. The CDR3 is 14 residues long. CDR1 and CDR2 from the germline V gene are SGHTA and FQGNSA. CDR3 amino acids: CASSRPVGGYGYTF. CDR3 DNA: TGTGCCAGCAGCCGCCCTGTCGGGGGGTATGGCTACACCTTC.

The gene calls are TRBV30 and TRBJ2-7; 8 nucleotides align to TRBD2. V lost 3 bases, J lost 7 bases, and 8 bases stayed unmatched. The CDR3 has 13 residues. Germline V gives CDR1 GTSNPN, CDR2 SVGIG (reference sequence). CDR3 in DNA: TGTGCCTGGAGCGGTCTAGCGGGCTCTGAGCAGTACTTC. This codes for CAWSGLAGSEQYF. Combining the CDR3 with reference TRBV30 and TRBJ2-7 gives the whole variable domain SQTIHQWPATLVQPVGSPLSLECTVEGTSNPNLYWYRQAAGRGLQLLFYSVGIGQISSEVPQNLSASRPQDRQFILSSKKLLLSDSGFYLCAWSGLAGSEQYFGPGTRLTVT.

V usage is TRBV13 and J usage is TRBJ1-1; D unresolved. The CDR3 runs to 14 residues. The V end was cut by 5 bases, the J end by 2 bases, with 12 bases between. The germline V gene has CDR1 PRHDT and CDR2 FYEKMQ (reference sequence). CDR3 DNA sequence: TGTGCCAGCAGCCCAACCGGAGTAAACACTGAAGCTTTCTTT. Protein: CASSPTGVNTEAFF.

V gene TRBV18 combines with J gene TRBJ1-4; 8 bases align to TRBD1. Germline CDR1 and CDR2: KGHSH and LQKENI. This CDR3 comprises 15 residues. V lost 4 bases, J lost 8 bases, and 9 bases stayed unmatched. The CDR3 nucleotides read TGTGCCAGCTCACTACCAGACAGGGGAAACGAAAAACTGTTTTTT. Its protein product is CASSLPDRGNEKLFF.

The V gene is TRBV15, the J gene TRBJ1-2, with D possibly matching TRBD1 (5 bases). The CDR3 extends over 15 amino acids. The germline V gene has CDR1 LNHNV and CDR2 YYDKDF (reference sequence). Trimming removed 3 bases at V and 5 bases at J, with 16 bases between. For the CDR3, the DNA is TGTGCCACCAGCAGCATGCATGGGGGAGGATATGGCTACACCTTC. Protein sequence: CATSSMHGGGYGYTF.

The V call is TRBV19, the J call TRBJ1-1; D is perhaps TRBD1 (6 bases). V was shortened by 5 bases and J by 8 bases, with 18 bases between the two germline ends. This CDR3 region has 14 residues. In germline, CDR1 is LNHDA, CDR2 SQIVND (reference sequence). For the CDR3, the DNA is TGTGCCAGTAGTCCCCGTGGACAGTTCGGCGAAGCTTTCTTT. Translating gives CASSPRGQFGEAFF.

Of note for this clone: One end of the junction is discordant with germline, which a read error may explain. The chain carries TRBV19 and TRBJ1-4, with 9 bases identical to TRBD1. CDR3 length: 15 residues. CDR1 and CDR2 (germline): LNHDA, SQIVND (reference sequence). The CDR3 sequence is CASSTTQGAKEKLFF. The CDR3 DNA sequence: TGTGCCAGTAGTACAACACAGGGGGCTAAGGAAAAACTGTTTTTT.

The chain links TRBV7-2 to TRBJ2-5; 7 bases line up with TRBD1. The J segment lost 2 bases and the V segment lost 5 bases, leaving 8 bases of the junction unmatched. The CDR3 has 15 amino acids. Germline values: CDR1 SGHTA, CDR2 FQGNSA. The CDR3 DNA sequence: TGTGCCAGCAGCCTAGGGGGCGCAGGACAAGAGACCCAGTACTTC. Its translation: CASSLGGAGQETQYF. Complete variable domain (other parts from reference TRBV7-2 and TRBJ2-5): GAGVSQSPSNKVTEKGKDVELRCDPISGHTALYWYRQSLGQGLEFLIYFQGNSAPDKSGLPSDRFSAERTGGSVSTLTIQRTQQEDSAVYLCASSLGGAGQETQYFGPGTRLLVL.

This chain connects TRBV10-3 to TRBJ2-1; 12 bases are shared with TRBD2. In germline, CDR1 is ENHRY, CDR2 SYGVKD. The CDR3 runs 16 residues. Losses at the gene ends were 3 bases for V and 6 bases for J; bases not matched to a gene: 6. DNA of the CDR3: TGTGCCATCAGTGACCCCCGGACTAGCGGGGCCAATGAGCAGTTCTTC. Encoded protein: CAISDPRTSGANEQFF.

The CDR3 loop reads CASSLVAGSGYTF. CDR3 bases: TGTGCCAGCAGCTTGGTGGCCGGGTCCGGCTACACCTTC. J is TRBJ1-2 and V is TRBV5-5; D call uncertain. This CDR3 is built from 13 residues. Trimming cost V 0 bases and J 8 bases, with 11 bases left between them. Per germline, CDR1 SGHKS and CDR2 YYEKEE (reference sequence).